The 15 T cell receptor beta chains below come from one sample, sequenced in a study of PD-1 blockade in classical Hodgkin lymphoma. Autologous stem cell transplantation was followed by relapse in every patient, and brentuximab vedotin exposure varied. Data came from immunoSEQ multiplex PCR; TCRdb stores just in-frame clones and leaves some out. This table has roughly 22,000 clones, about two thirds appearing once. The sample was peripheral blood mononuclear cells (PBMCs), taken at baseline. All receptors come from a human donor with classical Hodgkin lymphoma.

This chain links TRBV7-2 with TRBJ2-7; D unclear. The CDR3 totals 12 residues. V dropped 1 base and J dropped 2 bases, with 3 bases sitting between them. Germline V CDR1 and CDR2: SGHTA, FQGNSA. CDR3 nucleotide sequence: TGTGCCAGCAGCTTAGACACCTACGAGCAGTACTTC. Translation: CASSLDTYEQYF.

CDR3 sequence: CASSPGQGFDIQYF. The CDR3 DNA reads as TGTGCCAGCAGCCCGGGACAGGGGTTTGACATTCAGTACTTC. The chain employs TRBV5-6 and TRBJ2-4; the match to TRBD1 covers 10 bases. CDR1 is SGHDT and CDR2 is YYEEEE in the germline V gene. V was pared by 4 bases and J by 8 bases, with 6 bases of the junction left unmatched. The CDR3 is 14 residues long.

The rearrangement uses TRBV9 and TRBJ2-1; D might be TRBD1 (6 bases). Trimming took off 3 bases at V and 1 base at J, with 11 bases between the two ends. The CDR3 covers 15 residues. Germline-derived CDR1 and CDR2 are SGDLS and YYNGEE. The CDR3 coding sequence is TGTGCCAGCAGCGGGGAACAGGGTTCCTACAATGAGCAGTTCTTC. This sequence encodes CASSGEQGSYNEQFF.

The V call is TRBV2, the J call TRBJ1-4; D is undetermined. Germline V gives CDR1 SNHLY, CDR2 FYNNEI. Trimming left V 6 bases short and J 8 bases short, with 10 bases between. This CDR3 has 12 residues. The CDR3 loop is CASRPGEEKLFF. CDR3 DNA: TGTGCCAGCAGGCCCGGGGAAGAAAAACTGTTTTTT. Variable domain in full (rest from reference TRBV2 and TRBJ1-4): EPEVTQTPSHQVTQMGQEVILRCVPISNHLYFYWYRQILGQKVEFLVSFYNNEISEKSEIFDDQFSVERPDGSNFTLKIRSTKLEDSAMYFCASRPGEEKLFFGSGTQLSVL.

This chain joins TRBV28 and TRBJ2-2, with D possibly matching TRBD1 (5 bases). This CDR3 region has 14 residues. Germline V gene data show CDR1 as MDHEN and CDR2 as SYDVKM. The germline V and J ends were trimmed by 8 bases and 1 base, with 11 bases remaining between them. CDR3 sequence reads: CASGITGNTGELFF. CDR3 bases: TGTGCCAGCGGGATCACAGGGAACACCGGGGAGCTGTTTTTT.

This chain's CDR3 is CASTIFLASYNEQFF. The CDR3 DNA is TGTGCCAGCACTATATTTCTAGCGTCCTACAATGAGCAGTTCTTC. The chain combines TRBV6-1 with TRBJ2-1; possible D gene TRBD2, 6 bases. In germline, CDR1 is MNHNS, CDR2 SASEGT. The CDR3 has 15 residues. V dropped 7 bases and J dropped 1 base, with 14 bases sitting between them.

V gene TRBV7-9 combines with J gene TRBJ1-2, with D unclear. This CDR3 comprises 14 residues. Trimming removed 3 bases from V and 5 bases from J, with 13 bases in between. The V gene's germline CDR1 is SEHNR and CDR2 FQNEAQ (reference sequence). CDR3 residues: CASSLAMEVYGYTF. The CDR3 DNA is TGTGCCAGCAGCTTGGCGATGGAGGTTTATGGCTACACCTTC. The full variable domain, completed using reference TRBV7-9 and TRBJ1-2, is DTGVSQNPRHKITKRGQNVTFRCDPISEHNRLYWYRQTLGQGPEFLTYFQNEAQLEKSRLLSDRFSAERPKGSFSTLEIQRTEQGDSAMYLCASSLAMEVYGYTFGSGTRLTVV.

CDR3 loop: CASSRGNRETDTQYF. The CDR3 coding sequence is TGCGCCAGCAGCCGGGGTAACCGGGAGACAGATACGCAGTATTTT. The chain has TRBV4-1 and TRBJ2-3, with a weak D call TRBD2 (6 bases). Germline assignment: CDR1 MGHRA and CDR2 YSYEKL. Deletions cut 4 bases from V and 3 bases from J, with 14 bases between. CDR3 size: 15 residues.

The J gene is TRBJ1-1, the V gene TRBV5-1, with no clear D. The germline V gene encodes CDR1 SGHRS and CDR2 YFSETQ. This CDR3 has 14 residues. The V end lost 0 bases, the J end lost 0 bases, and 6 bases lay between the germline ends. CDR3 DNA sequence: TGCGCCAGCAGCTTGGGGTGGGTGAACACTGAAGCTTTCTTT. This sequence encodes CASSLGWVNTEAFF.

This clone is medium-sized (0.01 to 0.1%) within its sample. The chain combines TRBV28 with TRBJ2-2; unclear D gene. Germline-derived CDR1 and CDR2 are MDHEN and SYDVKM. Trimming left V 3 bases short and J 3 bases short, with 11 bases between. This CDR3 has 15 residues. The CDR3 DNA is TGTGCCAGCAGTTTTTTTTCGGGTGACACCGGGGAGCTGTTTTTT. It specifies CASSFFSGDTGELFF. The variable domain in full, with the rest retrieved from reference TRBV28 and TRBJ2-2, is DVKVTQSSRYLVKRTGEKVFLECVQDMDHENMFWYRQDPGLGLRLIYFSYDVKMKEKGDIPEGYSVSREKKERFSLILESASTNQTSMYLCASSFFSGDTGELFFGEGSRLTVL.

This sequence joins TRBV9 and TRBJ2-5, with D hard to call. The CDR3 is 14 amino acids. Trimming pared 3 bases from V and 0 bases from J, leaving 9 bases between. Germline loops: CDR1 SGDLS, CDR2 YYNGEE. Here the CDR3 DNA reads TGTGCCAGCAGCGCACAAGACAACCAAGAGACCCAGTACTTC. It encodes CASSAQDNQETQYF.

V usage is TRBV7-9 and J usage is TRBJ2-7; 7 bases fit TRBD1. This CDR3 has 15 amino acids. J gave up 0 bases and V 1 base, and 3 bases lay outside the gene matches. Germline lookup yields CDR1 SEHNR and CDR2 FQNEAQ (reference sequence). The CDR3 here is CASSLGRGLSYEQYF. CDR3 in DNA: TGTGCCAGCAGCTTAGGAAGGGGGCTCTCCTACGAGCAGTACTTC.

The chain joins TRBV28 to TRBJ1-4, with TRBD1 matching 7 bases. Trimming took 3 bases from V and 7 from J; bases not matched to a gene: 8. Germline V CDR1 and CDR2: MDHEN, SYDVKM. CDR3 size: 15 residues. CDR3 bases: TGTGCCAGCAGTTTCTTACAGGGGTCGGTTGAAAAACTGTTTTTT. Its protein product is CASSFLQGSVEKLFF.

The chain employs TRBV5-8 and TRBJ2-5; 14 bases align to TRBD2. This CDR3 contains 16 residues. Looked up from germline, CDR1 is SGHTS and CDR2 is YDEGEE. V gave up 0 bases and J gave up 5 bases; unmatched junction bases: 3. The CDR3 is CASSLGLAGGMETQYF. As DNA, the CDR3 is TGTGCCAGCAGCTTGGGACTAGCGGGGGGGATGGAGACCCAGTACTTC.

This rearrangement joins TRBV28 to TRBJ1-1; possible D gene TRBD1, 5 bases. Germline CDR1 is MDHEN and CDR2 is SYDVKM. The CDR3 runs 12 residues. V was trimmed by 3 bases and J by 3 bases, leaving 5 bases between them. The CDR3 nucleotides read TGTGCCAGCAGTTTGGGGGACACTGAAGCTTTCTTT. Amino acid sequence: CASSLGDTEAFF.